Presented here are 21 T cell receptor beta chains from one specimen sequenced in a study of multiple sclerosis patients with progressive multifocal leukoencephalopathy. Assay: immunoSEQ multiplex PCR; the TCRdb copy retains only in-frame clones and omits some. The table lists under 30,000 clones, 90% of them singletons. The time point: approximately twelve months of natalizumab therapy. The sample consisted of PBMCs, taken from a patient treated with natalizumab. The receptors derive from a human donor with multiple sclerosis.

The CDR3 nucleotides read TGTGCCAGCAGCGGCGGGCCTGGAAACACCATATATTTT. Translating gives CASSGGPGNTIYF. The rearrangement joins TRBV7-8 to TRBJ1-3, with D unresolved. V lost 5 bases, J lost 2 bases, and 7 bases lay in between. Germline values: CDR1 SGHVS, CDR2 FQNEAQ. The CDR3 is 13 amino acids.

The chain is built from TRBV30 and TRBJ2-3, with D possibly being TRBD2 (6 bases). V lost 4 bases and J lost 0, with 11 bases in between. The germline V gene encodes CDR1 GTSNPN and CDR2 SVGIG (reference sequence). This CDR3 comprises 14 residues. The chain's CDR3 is CAWNSGPSTDTQYF. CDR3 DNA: TGTGCCTGGAATAGCGGACCGAGCACAGATACGCAGTATTTT. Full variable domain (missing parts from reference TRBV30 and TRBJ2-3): SQTIHQWPATLVQPVGSPLSLECTVEGTSNPNLYWYRQAAGRGLQLLFYSVGIGQISSEVPQNLSASRPQDRQFILSSKKLLLSDSGFYLCAWNSGPSTDTQYFGPGTRLTVL.

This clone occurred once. This CDR3 reads CASSDGGLNTEAFF. CDR3 nucleotide sequence: TGCGCCAGCAGTGATGGGGGGCTGAACACTGAAGCTTTCTTT. The chain is built from TRBV10-1 and TRBJ1-1, with TRBD1 as a possible D gene (6 bases). This CDR3 has 14 residues. CDR1 and CDR2 from the germline V gene are WNHNN and SYGVQD (reference sequence). Trimming took off 3 bases at V and 0 bases at J, with 8 bases between the two ends.

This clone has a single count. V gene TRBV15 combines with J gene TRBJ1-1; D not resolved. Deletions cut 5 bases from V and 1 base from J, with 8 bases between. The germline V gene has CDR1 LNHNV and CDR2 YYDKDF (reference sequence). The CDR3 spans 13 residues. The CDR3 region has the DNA TGTGCCACCAGCGGCACACGGAACACTGAAGCTTTCTTT. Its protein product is CATSGTRNTEAFF.

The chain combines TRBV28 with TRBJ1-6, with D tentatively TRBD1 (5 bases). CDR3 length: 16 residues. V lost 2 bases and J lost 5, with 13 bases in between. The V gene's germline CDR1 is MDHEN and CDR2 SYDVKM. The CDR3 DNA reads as TGTGCCAGCAGTTTAGGTCTCCAGGGACATAATTCACCCCTCCACTTT. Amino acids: CASSLGLQGHNSPLHF. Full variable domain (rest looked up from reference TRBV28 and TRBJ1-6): DVKVTQSSRYLVKRTGEKVFLECVQDMDHENMFWYRQDPGLGLRLIYFSYDVKMKEKGDIPEGYSVSREKKERFSLILESASTNQTSMYLCASSLGLQGHNSPLHFGNGTRLTVT.

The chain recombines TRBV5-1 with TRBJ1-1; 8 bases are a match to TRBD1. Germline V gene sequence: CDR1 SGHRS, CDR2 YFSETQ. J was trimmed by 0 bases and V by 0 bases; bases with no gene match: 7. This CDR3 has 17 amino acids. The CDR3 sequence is CASSLGQGAFLNTEAFF. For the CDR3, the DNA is TGCGCCAGCAGCTTGGGCCAGGGGGCGTTTTTGAACACTGAAGCTTTCTTT.

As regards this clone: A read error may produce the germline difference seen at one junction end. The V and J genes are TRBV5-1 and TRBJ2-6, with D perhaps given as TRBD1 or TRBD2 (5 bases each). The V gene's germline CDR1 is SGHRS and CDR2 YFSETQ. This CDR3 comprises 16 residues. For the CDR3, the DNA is TGCGCCAGCAGCTTGGCCGGTAGGGCCGGGGCCAACGTCCTGGCTTTC. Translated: CASSLAGRAGANVLAF.

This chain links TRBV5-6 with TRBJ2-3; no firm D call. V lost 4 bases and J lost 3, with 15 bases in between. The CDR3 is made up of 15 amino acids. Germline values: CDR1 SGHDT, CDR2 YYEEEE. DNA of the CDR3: TGTGCCAGCAGCCTAGACTCAAAAGGGACAGATACGCAGTATTTT. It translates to CASSLDSKGTDTQYF.

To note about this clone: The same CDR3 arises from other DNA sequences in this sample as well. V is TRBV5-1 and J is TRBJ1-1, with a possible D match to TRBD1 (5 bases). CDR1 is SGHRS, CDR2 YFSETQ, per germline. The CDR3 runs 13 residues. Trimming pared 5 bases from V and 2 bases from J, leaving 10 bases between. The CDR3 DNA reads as TGCGCCAGCAGGTTAACAGGAAACACTGAAGCTTTCTTT. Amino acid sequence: CASRLTGNTEAFF.

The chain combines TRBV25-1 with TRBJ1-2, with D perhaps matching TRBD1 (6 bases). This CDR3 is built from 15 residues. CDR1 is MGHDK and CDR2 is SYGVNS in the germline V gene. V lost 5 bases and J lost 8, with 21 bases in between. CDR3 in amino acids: CASSWTVGPRGGYTF. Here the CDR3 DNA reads TGTGCCAGCAGTTGGACAGTGGGGCCCAGAGGGGGCTACACCTTC.

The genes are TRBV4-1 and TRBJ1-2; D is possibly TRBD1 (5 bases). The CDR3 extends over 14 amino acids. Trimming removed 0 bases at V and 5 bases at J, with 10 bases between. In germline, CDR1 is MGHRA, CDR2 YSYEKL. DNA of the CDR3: TGCGCCAGCAGCCAAGACGCAGGGCCGTATGGCTACACCTTC. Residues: CASSQDAGPYGYTF.

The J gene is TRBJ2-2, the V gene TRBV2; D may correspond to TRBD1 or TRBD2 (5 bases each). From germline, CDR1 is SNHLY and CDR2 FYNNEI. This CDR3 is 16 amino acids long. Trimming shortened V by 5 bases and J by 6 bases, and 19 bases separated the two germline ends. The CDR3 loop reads CASSKPPSRGAGELFF. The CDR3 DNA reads TGTGCCAGCAGTAAACCCCCAAGCCGGGGCGCCGGGGAGCTGTTTTTT.

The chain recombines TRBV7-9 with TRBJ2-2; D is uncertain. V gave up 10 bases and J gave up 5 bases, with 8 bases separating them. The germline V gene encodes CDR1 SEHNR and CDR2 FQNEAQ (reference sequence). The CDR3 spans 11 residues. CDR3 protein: CATLDTGELFF. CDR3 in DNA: TGTGCCACCCTAGATACCGGGGAGCTGTTTTTT.

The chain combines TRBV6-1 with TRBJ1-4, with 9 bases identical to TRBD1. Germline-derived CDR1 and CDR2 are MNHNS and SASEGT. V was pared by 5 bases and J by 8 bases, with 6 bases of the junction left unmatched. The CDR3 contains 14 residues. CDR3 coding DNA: TGTGCCAGCAGTACACAGGGGGCTTCGGAAAAACTGTTTTTT. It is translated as CASSTQGASEKLFF.

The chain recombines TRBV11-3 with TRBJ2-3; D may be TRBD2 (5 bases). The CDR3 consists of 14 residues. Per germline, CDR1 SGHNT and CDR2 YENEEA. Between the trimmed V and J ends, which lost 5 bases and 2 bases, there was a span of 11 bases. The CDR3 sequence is CASSPGSYTDTQYF. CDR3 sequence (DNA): TGTGCCAGCAGCCCGGGATCTTACACAGATACGCAGTATTTT.

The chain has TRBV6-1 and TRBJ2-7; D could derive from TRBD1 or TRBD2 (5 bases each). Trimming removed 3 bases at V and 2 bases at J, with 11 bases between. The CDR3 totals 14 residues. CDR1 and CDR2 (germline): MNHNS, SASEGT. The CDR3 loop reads CASSESGTAYEQYF. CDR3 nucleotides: TGTGCCAGCAGTGAGTCAGGGACCGCCTACGAGCAGTACTTC.

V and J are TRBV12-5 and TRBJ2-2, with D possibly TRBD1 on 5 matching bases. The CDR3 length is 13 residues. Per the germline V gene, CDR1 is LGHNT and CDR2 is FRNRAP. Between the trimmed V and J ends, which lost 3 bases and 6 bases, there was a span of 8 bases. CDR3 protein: CASGLKGSGELFF. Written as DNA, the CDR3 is TGTGCTAGTGGTTTAAAGGGGTCCGGGGAGCTGTTTTTT.

Here the CDR3 reads CGAGPLLYGYTF. CDR3 DNA sequence: TGTGGGGCAGGCCCTCTTCTCTATGGCTACACCTTC. The V gene is TRBV6-5, the J gene TRBJ1-2; D remains ambiguous. The length of the CDR3 is 12 residues. CDR1 is MNHEY, CDR2 SVGAGI, per germline.

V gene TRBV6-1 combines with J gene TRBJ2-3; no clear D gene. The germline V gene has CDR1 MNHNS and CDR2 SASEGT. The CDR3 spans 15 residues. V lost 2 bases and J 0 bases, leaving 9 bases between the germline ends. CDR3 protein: CASSETRSSTDTQYF. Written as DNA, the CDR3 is TGTGCCAGCAGTGAAACGCGGTCTAGCACAGATACGCAGTATTTT.

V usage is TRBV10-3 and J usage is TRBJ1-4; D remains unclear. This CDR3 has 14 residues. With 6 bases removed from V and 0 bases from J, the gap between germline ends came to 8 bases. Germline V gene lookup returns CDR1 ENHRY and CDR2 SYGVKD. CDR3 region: CAIRDGATNEKLFF. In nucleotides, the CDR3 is TGTGCCATCAGGGACGGTGCAACTAATGAAAAACTGTTTTTT.

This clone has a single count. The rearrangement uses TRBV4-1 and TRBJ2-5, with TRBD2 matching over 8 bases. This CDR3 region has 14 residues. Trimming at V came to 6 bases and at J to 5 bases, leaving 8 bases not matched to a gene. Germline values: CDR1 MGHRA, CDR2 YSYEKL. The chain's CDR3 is CASSLRGAGETQYF. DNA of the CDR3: TGCGCCAGCAGTCTGCGGGGGGCCGGGGAGACCCAGTACTTC.